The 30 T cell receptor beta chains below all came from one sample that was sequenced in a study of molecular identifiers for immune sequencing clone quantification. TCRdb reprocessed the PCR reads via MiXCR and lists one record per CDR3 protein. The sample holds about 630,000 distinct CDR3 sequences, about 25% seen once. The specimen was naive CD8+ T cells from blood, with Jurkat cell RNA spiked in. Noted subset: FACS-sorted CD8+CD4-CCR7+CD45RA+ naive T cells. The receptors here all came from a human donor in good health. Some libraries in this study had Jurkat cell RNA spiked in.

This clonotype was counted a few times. The CDR3, as DNA: TGTGCCAGCAGTTGGGCCAGCAACTATGGCTACACCTTC. Translation: CASSWASNYGYTF. The chain carries TRBV27 and TRBJ1-2; D not certain. V lost 4 bases and J 2 bases, leaving 8 bases between the germline ends. The CDR3 consists of 13 residues. Germline V gives CDR1 MNHEY, CDR2 SMNVEV (reference sequence).

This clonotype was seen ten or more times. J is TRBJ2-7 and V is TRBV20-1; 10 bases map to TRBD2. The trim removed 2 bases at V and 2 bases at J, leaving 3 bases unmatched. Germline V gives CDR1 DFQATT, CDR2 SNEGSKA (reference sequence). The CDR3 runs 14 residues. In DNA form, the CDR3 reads TGCAGTGCTAGAAATCTAGCGGGAGCCTACGAGCAGTACTTC. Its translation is CSARNLAGAYEQYF.

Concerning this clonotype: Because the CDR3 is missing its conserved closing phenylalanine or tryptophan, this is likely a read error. The CDR3 here is CASSLAGTEAFC. The CDR3 nucleotides are TGTGCCAGCAGCCTGGCGGGCACTGAAGCTTTCTGT. This sequence joins TRBV7-9 and TRBJ1-1, with D unresolved. The CDR3 has 12 amino acids. V lost 5 bases and J lost 4, with 8 bases in between. Germline V CDR1 and CDR2: SEHNR, FQNEAQ (reference sequence).

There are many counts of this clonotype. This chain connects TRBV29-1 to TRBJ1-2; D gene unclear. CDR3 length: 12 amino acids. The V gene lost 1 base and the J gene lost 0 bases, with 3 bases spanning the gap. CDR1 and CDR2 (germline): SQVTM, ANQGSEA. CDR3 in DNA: TGCAGCGTTGAAGCAGCTAACTATGGCTACACCTTC. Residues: CSVEAANYGYTF.

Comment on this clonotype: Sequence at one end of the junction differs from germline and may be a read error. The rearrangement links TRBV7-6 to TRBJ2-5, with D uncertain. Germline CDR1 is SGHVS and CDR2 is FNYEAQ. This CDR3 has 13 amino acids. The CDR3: CASSHLYQETQHF. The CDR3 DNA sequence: TGTGCCAGCAGCCACCTGTACCAAGAGACCCAGCACTTC.

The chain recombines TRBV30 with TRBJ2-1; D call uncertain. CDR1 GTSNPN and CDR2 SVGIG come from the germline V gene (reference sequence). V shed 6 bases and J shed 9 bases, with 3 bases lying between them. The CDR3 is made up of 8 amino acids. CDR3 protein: CACCEQFF. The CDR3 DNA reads TGTGCCTGCTGTGAGCAGTTCTTC. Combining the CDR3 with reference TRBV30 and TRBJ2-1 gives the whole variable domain SQTIHQWPATLVQPVGSPLSLECTVEGTSNPNLYWYRQAAGRGLQLLFYSVGIGQISSEVPQNLSASRPQDRQFILSSKKLLLSDSGFYLCACCEQFFGPGTRLTVL.

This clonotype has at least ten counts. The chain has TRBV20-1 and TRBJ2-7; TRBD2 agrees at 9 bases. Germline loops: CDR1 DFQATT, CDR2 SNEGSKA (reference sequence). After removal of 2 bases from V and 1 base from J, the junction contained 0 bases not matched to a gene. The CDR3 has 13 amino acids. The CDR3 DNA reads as TGCAGTGCTAGACTAGCGGGGTCCTACGAGCAGTACTTC. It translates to CSARLAGSYEQYF.

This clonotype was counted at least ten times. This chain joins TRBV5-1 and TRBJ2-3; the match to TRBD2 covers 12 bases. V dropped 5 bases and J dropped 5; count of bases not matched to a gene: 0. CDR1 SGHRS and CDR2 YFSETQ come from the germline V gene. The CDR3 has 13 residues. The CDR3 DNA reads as TGCGCCAGCAGACTAGCGGGGGGAGATACGCAGTATTTT. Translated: CASRLAGGDTQYF.

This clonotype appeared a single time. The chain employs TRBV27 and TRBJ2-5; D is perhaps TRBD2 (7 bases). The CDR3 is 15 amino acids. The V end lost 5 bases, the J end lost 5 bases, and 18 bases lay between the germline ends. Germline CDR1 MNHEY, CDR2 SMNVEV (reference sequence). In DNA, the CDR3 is TGTGCCAGCAGTCACTTGGGGGGGGCAGGGGAGACCCAGTACTTC. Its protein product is CASSHLGGAGETQYF.

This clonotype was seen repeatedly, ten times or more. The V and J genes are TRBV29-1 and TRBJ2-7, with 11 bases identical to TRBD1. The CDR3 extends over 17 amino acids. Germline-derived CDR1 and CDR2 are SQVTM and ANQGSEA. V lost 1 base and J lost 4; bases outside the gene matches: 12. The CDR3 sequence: CSVEGVGGTGGEYEQYF. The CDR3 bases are TGCAGCGTTGAAGGGGTAGGAGGGACAGGGGGTGAATACGAGCAGTACTTC.

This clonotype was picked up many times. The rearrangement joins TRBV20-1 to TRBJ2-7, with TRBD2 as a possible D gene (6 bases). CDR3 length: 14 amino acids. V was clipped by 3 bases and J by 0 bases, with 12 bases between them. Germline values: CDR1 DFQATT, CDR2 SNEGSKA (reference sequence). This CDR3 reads CSARGEASSYEQYF. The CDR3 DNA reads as TGCAGTGCTAGGGGGGAGGCTAGCTCCTACGAGCAGTACTTC.

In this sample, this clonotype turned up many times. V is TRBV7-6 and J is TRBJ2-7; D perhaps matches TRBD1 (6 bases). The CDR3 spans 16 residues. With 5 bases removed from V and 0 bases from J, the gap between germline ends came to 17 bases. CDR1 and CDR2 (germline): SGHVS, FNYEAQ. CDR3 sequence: CASSPYPDSSSYEQYF. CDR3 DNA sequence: TGTGCCAGCAGCCCGTATCCGGACAGTTCCTCCTACGAGCAGTACTTC.

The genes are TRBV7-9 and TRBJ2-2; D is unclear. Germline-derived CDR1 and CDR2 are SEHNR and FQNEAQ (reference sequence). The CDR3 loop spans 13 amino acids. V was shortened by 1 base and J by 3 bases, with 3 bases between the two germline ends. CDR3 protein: CASSLVHTGELFF. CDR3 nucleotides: TGTGCCAGCAGCTTAGTACACACCGGGGAGCTGTTTTTT.

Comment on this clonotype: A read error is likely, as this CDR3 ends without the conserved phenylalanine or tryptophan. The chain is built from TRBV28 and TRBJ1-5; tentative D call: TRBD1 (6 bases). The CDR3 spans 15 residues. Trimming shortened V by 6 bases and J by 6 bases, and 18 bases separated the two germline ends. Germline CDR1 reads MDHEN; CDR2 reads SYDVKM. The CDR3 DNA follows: TGTGCCAGCAGCTATGGGGTACAGGGAGGTCAGCCCCAGCATCTT. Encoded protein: CASSYGVQGGQPQHL.

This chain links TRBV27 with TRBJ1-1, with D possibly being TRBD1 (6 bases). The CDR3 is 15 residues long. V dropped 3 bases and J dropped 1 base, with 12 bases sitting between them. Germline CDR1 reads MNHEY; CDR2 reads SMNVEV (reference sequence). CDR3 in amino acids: CASSLLQGRNTEAFF. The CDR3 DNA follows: TGTGCCAGCAGTTTGCTCCAGGGGCGGAACACTGAAGCTTTCTTT.

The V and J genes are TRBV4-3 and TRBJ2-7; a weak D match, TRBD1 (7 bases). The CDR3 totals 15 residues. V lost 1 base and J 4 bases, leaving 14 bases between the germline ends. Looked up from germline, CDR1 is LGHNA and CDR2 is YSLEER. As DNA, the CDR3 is TGCGCCAGCAGCCAAGGTGGCAGGGGGGTTTACGAGCAGTACTTC. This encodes CASSQGGRGVYEQYF.

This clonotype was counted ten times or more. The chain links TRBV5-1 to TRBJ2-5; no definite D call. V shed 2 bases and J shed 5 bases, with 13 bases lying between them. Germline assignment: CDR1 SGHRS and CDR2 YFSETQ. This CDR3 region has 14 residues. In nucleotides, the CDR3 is TGCGCCAGCAGCTTCATCAGCCTCCGGGAGACCCAGTACTTC. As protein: CASSFISLRETQYF.

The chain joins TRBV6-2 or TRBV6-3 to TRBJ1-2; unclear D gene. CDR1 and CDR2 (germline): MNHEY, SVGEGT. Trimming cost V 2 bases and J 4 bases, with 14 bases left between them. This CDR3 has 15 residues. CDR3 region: CASSYTGSRSYGYTF. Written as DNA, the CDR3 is TGTGCCAGCAGTTACACGGGGTCTCGTAGCTATGGCTACACCTTC.

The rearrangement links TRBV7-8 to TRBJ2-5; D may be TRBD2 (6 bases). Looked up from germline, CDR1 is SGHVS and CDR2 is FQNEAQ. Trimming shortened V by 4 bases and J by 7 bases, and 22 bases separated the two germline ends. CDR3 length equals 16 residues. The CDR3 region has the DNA TGTGCCAGCAGCTCCCCGGCAGCTGGGCGGGAAGCGACCCAGTACTTC. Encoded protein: CASSSPAAGREATQYF.

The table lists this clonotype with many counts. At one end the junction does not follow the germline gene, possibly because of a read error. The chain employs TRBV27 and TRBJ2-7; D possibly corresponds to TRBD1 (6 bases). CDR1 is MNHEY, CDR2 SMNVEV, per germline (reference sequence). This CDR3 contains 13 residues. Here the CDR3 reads CASSFTGTYEQYF. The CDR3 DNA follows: TGCGCCAGCAGCTTCACAGGGACCTACGAGCAGTACTTC.

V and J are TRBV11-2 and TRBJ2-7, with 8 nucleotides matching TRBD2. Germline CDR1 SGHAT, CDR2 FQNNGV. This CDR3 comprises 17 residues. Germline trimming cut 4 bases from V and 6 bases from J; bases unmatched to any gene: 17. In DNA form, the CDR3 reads TGTGCCAGCAGCTATTACCCCCAAGCGGGAGTAAGGAGCGAGCAGTACTTC. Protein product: CASSYYPQAGVRSEQYF.

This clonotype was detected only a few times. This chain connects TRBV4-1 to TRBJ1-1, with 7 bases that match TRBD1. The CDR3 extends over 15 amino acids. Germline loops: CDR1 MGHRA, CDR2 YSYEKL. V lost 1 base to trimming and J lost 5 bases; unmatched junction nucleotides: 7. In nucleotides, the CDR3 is TGCGCCAGCAGCCAAGTAGGGGGCGTTTTTACTGAAGCTTTCTTT. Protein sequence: CASSQVGGVFTEAFF.

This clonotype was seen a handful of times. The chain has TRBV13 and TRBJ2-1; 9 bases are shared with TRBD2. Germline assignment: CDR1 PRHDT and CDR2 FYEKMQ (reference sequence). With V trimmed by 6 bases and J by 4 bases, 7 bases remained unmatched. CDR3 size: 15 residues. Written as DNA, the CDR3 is TGTGCCAGCAGTCACTCGGGACTAGCTTACAATGAGCAGTTCTTC. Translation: CASSHSGLAYNEQFF.

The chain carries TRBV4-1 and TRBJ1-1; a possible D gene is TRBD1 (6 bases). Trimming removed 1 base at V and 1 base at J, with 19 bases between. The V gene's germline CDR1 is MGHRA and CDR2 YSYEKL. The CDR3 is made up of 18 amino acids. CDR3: CASSQAGGQTIRNTEAFF. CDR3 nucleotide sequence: TGCGCCAGCAGCCAAGCGGGCGGACAGACCATCAGGAACACTGAAGCTTTCTTT.

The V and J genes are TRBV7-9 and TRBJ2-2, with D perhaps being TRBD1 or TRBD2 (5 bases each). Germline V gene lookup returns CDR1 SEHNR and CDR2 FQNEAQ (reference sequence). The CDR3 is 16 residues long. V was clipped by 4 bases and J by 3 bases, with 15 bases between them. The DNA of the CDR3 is TGTGCCAGCAGCTCCGAGGGGATAGGGGACACCGGGGAGCTGTTTTTT. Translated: CASSSEGIGDTGELFF.

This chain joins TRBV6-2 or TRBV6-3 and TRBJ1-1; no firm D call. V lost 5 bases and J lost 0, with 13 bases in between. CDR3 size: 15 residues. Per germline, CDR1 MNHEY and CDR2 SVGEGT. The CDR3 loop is CASSEAPQMNTEAFF. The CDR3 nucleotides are TGTGCCAGCAGTGAGGCCCCCCAGATGAACACTGAAGCTTTCTTT.

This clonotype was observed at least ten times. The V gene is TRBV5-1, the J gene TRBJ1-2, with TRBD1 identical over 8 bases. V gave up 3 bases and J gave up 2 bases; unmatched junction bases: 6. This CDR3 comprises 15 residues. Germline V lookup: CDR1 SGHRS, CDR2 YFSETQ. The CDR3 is CASSSPGQENYGYTF. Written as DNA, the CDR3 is TGCGCCAGCAGCTCACCGGGACAGGAGAACTATGGCTACACCTTC.

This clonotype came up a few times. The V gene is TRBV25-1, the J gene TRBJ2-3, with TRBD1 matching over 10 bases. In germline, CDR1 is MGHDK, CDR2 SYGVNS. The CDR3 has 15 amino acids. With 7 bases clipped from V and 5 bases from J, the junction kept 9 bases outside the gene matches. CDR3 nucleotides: TGTGCCAGCACTCGAGGACAGGGGGAGAGAGATACGCAGTATTTT. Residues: CASTRGQGERDTQYF.

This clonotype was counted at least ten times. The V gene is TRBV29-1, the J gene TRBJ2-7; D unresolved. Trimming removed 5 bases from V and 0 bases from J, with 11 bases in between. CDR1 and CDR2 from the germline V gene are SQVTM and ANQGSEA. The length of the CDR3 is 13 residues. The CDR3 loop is CSVHSPDSYEQYF. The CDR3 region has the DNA TGCAGCGTTCACAGCCCTGACTCCTACGAGCAGTACTTC.

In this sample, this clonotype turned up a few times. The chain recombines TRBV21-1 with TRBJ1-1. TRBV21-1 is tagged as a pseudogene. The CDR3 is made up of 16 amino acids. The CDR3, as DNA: TGTGCCAGCACCCCTCCGGCAGGGCAAACGAACACTGAAGCTTTCTTT. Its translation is CASTPPAGQTNTEAFF.